Listed below are T cell receptor beta chains from one sample, sequenced in a study of human T cells and chemical hapten exposure. TCRdb passed the RACE reads through MiXCR, listing each CDR3 protein once. The sample yields about 350,000 distinct CDR3 sequences, about 5% seen once. The specimen comprised whole blood, sampled in connection with sensitization to the hapten diphenylcyclopropenone (DPC). These receptor sequences come from a woman younger than 30 with alopecia areata. Some clones in this sample may be carry-over from other donors' samples. The CDR3 runs from the conserved cysteine through the conserved F or W. The D gene is left open where the match is weak. Some rows mark clone size as missing; the rest say once, few, many or name a class of expanded clone.

v_call,j_call,clone_size,d_call,cdr3_nt,cdr3_aa
TRBV7-3,TRBJ2-5,many,TRBD1,TGTGCCAGCAGCTTATTAGGGGGCAGCCAAGAGACCCAGTACTTC,CASSLLGGSQETQYF
TRBV6-5,TRBJ1-3,-,-,TGTGCCAGCAGTTACTCGGGGCAGCCTGGAAACACCATATATTTT,CASSYSGQPGNTIYF
TRBV5-1,TRBJ2-3,many,-,TGTGCCAGCAGCTTAGGACGCACAGATACGCAGTATTTT,CASSLGRTDTQYF
TRBV7-9,TRBJ1-5,many,-,TGTGCCAGCAGCTTAGATGCTTTCGATCAGCCCCAGCATTTT,CASSLDAFDQPQHF
TRBV28,TRBJ1-1,few,-,TGTGCCAGCAGTTGGGCGGGGAGTACTGAAGCTTTCTTT,CASSWAGSTEAFF
TRBV5-1,TRBJ2-7,many,-,TGCGCCAGCAGCTTAGGAAGGGATAAGGATAACTACGAGCAGTACTTC,CASSLGRDKDNYEQYF
TRBV4-3,TRBJ2-3,-,TRBD2,TGCGCCAGCAGCCAAGAGGTCGGGCTGCGGGAGCGGGGATCCACAGATACGCAGTATTTT,CASSQEVGLRERGSTDTQYF
TRBV3-1,TRBJ1-2,many,-,TGTGCCAGCAGCCAAGATTATGGTGGCTACACCTTC,CASSQDYGGYTF
TRBV12-3/TRBV12-4,TRBJ2-1,few,TRBD1,TGTGCCAGCAGAAGGGGGCTAGCTATCGATGAGCAGTTCTTC,CASRRGLAIDEQFF
TRBV4-2,TRBJ2-1,few,TRBD2,TGTGCCAGCAGCCAAGTAAAAGCGGGGGCCCTGAGCTCCTACAATGAGCAGTTCTTC,CASSQVKAGALSSYNEQFF
TRBV9,TRBJ2-1,many,TRBD2,TGTGCCAGCAGCGTAGCTTTCGAGCGGGGGTACAATGAGCAGTTCTTC,CASSVAFERGYNEQFF
TRBV4-2,TRBJ1-4,-,-,TGTGCCAGCAGCGAAAGACAAGCAACTAATGAAAAACTGTTTTTT,CASSERQATNEKLFF
TRBV10-3,TRBJ1-6,many,-,TGTGCCATCAGCGCGGGGGATTCACCCCTCCACTTT,CAISAGDSPLHF
TRBV12-3/TRBV12-4,TRBJ1-1,-,TRBD1,TGTGCCAGCAGTTTGCCGACAGGGGCCCGTCCCTACCGAGCAACCCCTGAAGCTTTCTTT,CASSLPTGARPYRATPEAFF
TRBV4-3,TRBJ2-1,-,-,TGCGCCAGCAGCCTCCAAGGTGGGGGGAAAAATGAGCAGTTCTTC,CASSLQGGGKNEQFF
TRBV7-9,TRBJ2-7,few,-,TGTGCCAGCAGCCCGTACTCCTACGAGCAGTACTTC,CASSPYSYEQYF
TRBV7-9,TRBJ1-5,few,TRBD1,TGTGCCAGCAGCTCTACGGGCAGGGGGCTTAGACGGGACAATCAGCCCCAGCATTTT,CASSSTGRGLRRDNQPQHF
TRBV29-1,TRBJ2-1,many,-,TGCAGCGTTGGACAGGAATACAATGAGCAGTTCTTC,CSVGQEYNEQFF
TRBV12-3/TRBV12-4,TRBJ1-2,-,TRBD1,TGTGCCAGTGGACAGGGGAACTATGGCTACACCTTC,CASGQGNYGYTF
TRBV4-2,TRBJ1-6,few,-,TGTGCCAGCAGCCAAGGGTCCAGCGCTAATTCACCCCTCCACTTT,CASSQGSSANSPLHF
TRBV7-9,TRBJ1-2,few,TRBD1,TGTGCCAGCAGCTTATCAACAGGGGATACCTATGGCTACACCTTC,CASSLSTGDTYGYTF
TRBV6-1,TRBJ1-5,many,-,TGTGCCAGCAGACTCCAGGGGTTGGGGCAGCCCCAGCATTTT,CASRLQGLGQPQHF
TRBV27,TRBJ2-3,few,-,TGTGCCAGCAGTTTAACACAGCCCACAGATACGCAGTATTTT,CASSLTQPTDTQYF
TRBV6-5,TRBJ2-1,many,TRBD2,TGTGCCAGCAGTTACTCGACACCAGCGGGGGTGTACAATGAGCAGTTCTTC,CASSYSTPAGVYNEQFF
TRBV7-9,TRBJ1-4,few,-,TGTGCCAGCAGCTCCGACAGATCTGCAACTAATGAAAAACTGTTTTTT,CASSSDRSATNEKLFF
TRBV25-1,TRBJ1-1,few,-,TGTGCCAGTTCTATCGACCTTTTGGCTTTCTTT,CASSIDLLAFF
TRBV20-1,TRBJ1-4,few,TRBD1,TGCAGTGCTAGAGATACCGGGACAGATAATGAAAAACTGTTTTTT,CSARDTGTDNEKLFF
TRBV4-1,TRBJ2-5,-,TRBD1,TGCGCCAGCAGCCAAGCGGACAGGTTCCAAGAGACCCAGTACTTC,CASSQADRFQETQYF
TRBV4-3,TRBJ1-6,-,-,TGCGCCAGCAGCCAAGATTCCCAGGGATTTGGCTCACCCCTCCACTTT,CASSQDSQGFGSPLHF
TRBV5-4,TRBJ2-2,-,TRBD2,TGTGCCAGCAGCGCCGGGGTAGCGGGGGGAAACACCGGGGAGCTGTTTTTT,CASSAGVAGGNTGELFF
TRBV18,TRBJ2-7,-,-,TGTGCCAGCTCACCCCAAGGAGCTAAAGTTGAGCAGTACTTC,CASSPQGAKVEQYF
TRBV6-2/TRBV6-3,TRBJ1-2,few,-,TGTGCCAGCAGTTCCTACCCCCCAGGGGTCGCAGGGGGCTACACCTTC,CASSSYPPGVAGGYTF
TRBV20-1,TRBJ1-1,-,-,TGCAGTGCTAGAGATGGGTTCAGGCAGGGGCGGAAGAACACTGAAGCTTTCTTT,CSARDGFRQGRKNTEAFF
TRBV6-6,TRBJ2-7,-,TRBD2,TGTGCCAGCAGAGGCGGGGGGACAAGCTCCTACGAGCAGTACTTC,CASRGGGTSSYEQYF
TRBV2,TRBJ2-1,-,TRBD1,TGTGCCAGCAGGATCGGACAGGGGGCCTGGGATGAGCAGTTCTTC,CASRIGQGAWDEQFF
TRBV7-2,TRBJ2-7,few,-,TGTGCCAGCAGTCCCACTCAGGGGGGAAAGGACGAGCAGTACTTC,CASSPTQGGKDEQYF
TRBV18,TRBJ1-6,many,TRBD1,TGTGCCAGCTCACCCCGGGACAGCAATTCACCCCTCCACTTT,CASSPRDSNSPLHF
TRBV5-1,TRBJ2-3,few,TRBD1,TGCGCCAGCAGCTTGGAAGCCGGGACAGCTACCACAGATACGCAGTATTTT,CASSLEAGTATTDTQYF
TRBV7-8,TRBJ1-5,-,TRBD1,TGTGCCAGCAGCCGCGAGGCCGGGACAGGGTATCAGCCCCAGCATTTT,CASSREAGTGYQPQHF
TRBV6-5,TRBJ1-4,many,-,TGTGCCAGCAGGAAGATTCAGGGCAAGGGCGAAAAACTGTTTTTT,CASRKIQGKGEKLFF
TRBV6-5,TRBJ2-1,-,TRBD1,TGTGCCAGCAGTTACTCGTGGGACAGGGTGAACAATGAGCAGTTCTTC,CASSYSWDRVNNEQFF
TRBV2,TRBJ2-3,-,-,TGTGCCACCGGTCGGGGGTGGGGCACAGATACGCAGTATTTT,CATGRGWGTDTQYF
TRBV7-9,TRBJ1-1,many,TRBD1,TGTGCCAGCAGCACAACGGACAGGGGAACTGAAGCTTTCTTT,CASSTTDRGTEAFF
TRBV12-3/TRBV12-4,TRBJ1-4,many,-,TGCCCTTCCGGATGCGGATTTGAAAAACTGTTTTTT,CPSGCGFEKLFF
TRBV10-3,TRBJ2-3,few,-,TGTGCCATCAGTCCCGACGGCCTTAGCACAGATACGCAGTATTTT,CAISPDGLSTDTQYF
TRBV4-3,TRBJ2-1,few,TRBD1,TGCGCCAGCAGCCAGTGGACAGGGGTAAATCCAAACAATGAGCAGTTCTTC,CASSQWTGVNPNNEQFF
TRBV2,TRBJ2-7,-,-,TGTGCCAGCAGTGAGTGGTCCTACGAGCAGTACTTC,CASSEWSYEQYF
TRBV6-5,TRBJ2-5,many,-,TGTGCCAGCAGTTATTTGGGGGCCCAAGAGACCCAGTACTTC,CASSYLGAQETQYF
TRBV7-2,TRBJ2-7,many,-,TGTGCCAGCAGCTTCGGCCCGCCTCCCTACGAGCAGTACTTC,CASSFGPPPYEQYF
TRBV10-3,TRBJ2-5,-,-,TGTGCCATCAGAGCCACCCACAGGGGCGGGATAGAGACCCAGTACTTC,CAIRATHRGGIETQYF
TRBV2,TRBJ1-5,-,-,TGTGCCAGCAGGGCCGAGCTGGATCAGCCCCAGCATTTT,CASRAELDQPQHF
TRBV20-1,TRBJ1-1,few,-,TGCAGTGCTAGAGATAAGGGGGGAGGCACTGAAGCTTTCTTT,CSARDKGGGTEAFF
TRBV27,TRBJ1-6,-,-,TGTGCCAGCAGTAGGACTGTGCCTACGGATTCAGCCCTCCACTTT,CASSRTVPTDSALHF
TRBV4-1,TRBJ1-1,-,TRBD1,TGCGCCAGCAGTTTCCAGGGGGCTGATGAAGCTTTCTTT,CASSFQGADEAFF
TRBV12-3/TRBV12-4,TRBJ1-6,many,-,TGTGCCAGCACCACCTCGAATTCACCCCTCCACTTT,CASTTSNSPLHF
TRBV20-1,TRBJ1-1,many,-,TGCAGTGCTAGTCACCACACGCCTGGTGACACTGAAGCTTTCTTT,CSASHHTPGDTEAFF
TRBV27,TRBJ1-5,-,-,TGTGCCAGCAGTGAAGACGGGGATCAGCCCCAGCATTTT,CASSEDGDQPQHF
TRBV29-1,TRBJ1-5,many,TRBD1,TGCAGCGTTGCGGGACAGGGTAGCAATCAGCCCCAGCATTTT,CSVAGQGSNQPQHF
TRBV7-6,TRBJ1-5,-,TRBD1,TGTGCCAGCAGCCGCGGGACAGGGGGCTTTCATTTT,CASSRGTGGFHF
TRBV20-1,TRBJ1-1,-,-,TGCAGTGCTAGAAAGCAGGGCACCATGAACACTGAAGCTTTCTTT,CSARKQGTMNTEAFF